This TCR beta chain is from a study of T cell responses to AZD1222 COVID-19 vaccine. As for the study in general: Some second doses came at about 4 weeks and others at about 12 weeks; these were pooled. Regarding the study as a whole: CD4 TCRs associated with vaccination spanned spike, dominating at 160-218 and 743-854. Mostly white British, mostly female donors; authors suggested clonal diversity may be underestimated. Reportedly, nearly half the spike-specific TCRs target unmutated variant regions.

The CDR3 has 15 residues. Germline loops: CDR1 SGHVS, CDR2 FQNEAQ. Trimming shortened V by 1 base and J by 8 bases, and 14 bases separated the two germline ends. Details on this clone: As yet, its antigen is unknown.

This table comes from immunoSEQ multiplex PCR, and its TCRdb copy is limited to in-frame clones, with some not included. This table holds 90,000 to 95,000 clones, 85% to 90% found once. The sequence was obtained from an adult in good health. Material: peripheral blood, obtained on day 0 of AZD1222 vaccination. The V call is TRBV7-8, the J call TRBJ2-2; D not certain. The CDR3 spells CASSLGWSLAGELFF. The CDR3 DNA sequence: TGTGCCAGCAGCTTAGGGTGGTCCCTGGCGGGGGAGCTGTTTTTT.